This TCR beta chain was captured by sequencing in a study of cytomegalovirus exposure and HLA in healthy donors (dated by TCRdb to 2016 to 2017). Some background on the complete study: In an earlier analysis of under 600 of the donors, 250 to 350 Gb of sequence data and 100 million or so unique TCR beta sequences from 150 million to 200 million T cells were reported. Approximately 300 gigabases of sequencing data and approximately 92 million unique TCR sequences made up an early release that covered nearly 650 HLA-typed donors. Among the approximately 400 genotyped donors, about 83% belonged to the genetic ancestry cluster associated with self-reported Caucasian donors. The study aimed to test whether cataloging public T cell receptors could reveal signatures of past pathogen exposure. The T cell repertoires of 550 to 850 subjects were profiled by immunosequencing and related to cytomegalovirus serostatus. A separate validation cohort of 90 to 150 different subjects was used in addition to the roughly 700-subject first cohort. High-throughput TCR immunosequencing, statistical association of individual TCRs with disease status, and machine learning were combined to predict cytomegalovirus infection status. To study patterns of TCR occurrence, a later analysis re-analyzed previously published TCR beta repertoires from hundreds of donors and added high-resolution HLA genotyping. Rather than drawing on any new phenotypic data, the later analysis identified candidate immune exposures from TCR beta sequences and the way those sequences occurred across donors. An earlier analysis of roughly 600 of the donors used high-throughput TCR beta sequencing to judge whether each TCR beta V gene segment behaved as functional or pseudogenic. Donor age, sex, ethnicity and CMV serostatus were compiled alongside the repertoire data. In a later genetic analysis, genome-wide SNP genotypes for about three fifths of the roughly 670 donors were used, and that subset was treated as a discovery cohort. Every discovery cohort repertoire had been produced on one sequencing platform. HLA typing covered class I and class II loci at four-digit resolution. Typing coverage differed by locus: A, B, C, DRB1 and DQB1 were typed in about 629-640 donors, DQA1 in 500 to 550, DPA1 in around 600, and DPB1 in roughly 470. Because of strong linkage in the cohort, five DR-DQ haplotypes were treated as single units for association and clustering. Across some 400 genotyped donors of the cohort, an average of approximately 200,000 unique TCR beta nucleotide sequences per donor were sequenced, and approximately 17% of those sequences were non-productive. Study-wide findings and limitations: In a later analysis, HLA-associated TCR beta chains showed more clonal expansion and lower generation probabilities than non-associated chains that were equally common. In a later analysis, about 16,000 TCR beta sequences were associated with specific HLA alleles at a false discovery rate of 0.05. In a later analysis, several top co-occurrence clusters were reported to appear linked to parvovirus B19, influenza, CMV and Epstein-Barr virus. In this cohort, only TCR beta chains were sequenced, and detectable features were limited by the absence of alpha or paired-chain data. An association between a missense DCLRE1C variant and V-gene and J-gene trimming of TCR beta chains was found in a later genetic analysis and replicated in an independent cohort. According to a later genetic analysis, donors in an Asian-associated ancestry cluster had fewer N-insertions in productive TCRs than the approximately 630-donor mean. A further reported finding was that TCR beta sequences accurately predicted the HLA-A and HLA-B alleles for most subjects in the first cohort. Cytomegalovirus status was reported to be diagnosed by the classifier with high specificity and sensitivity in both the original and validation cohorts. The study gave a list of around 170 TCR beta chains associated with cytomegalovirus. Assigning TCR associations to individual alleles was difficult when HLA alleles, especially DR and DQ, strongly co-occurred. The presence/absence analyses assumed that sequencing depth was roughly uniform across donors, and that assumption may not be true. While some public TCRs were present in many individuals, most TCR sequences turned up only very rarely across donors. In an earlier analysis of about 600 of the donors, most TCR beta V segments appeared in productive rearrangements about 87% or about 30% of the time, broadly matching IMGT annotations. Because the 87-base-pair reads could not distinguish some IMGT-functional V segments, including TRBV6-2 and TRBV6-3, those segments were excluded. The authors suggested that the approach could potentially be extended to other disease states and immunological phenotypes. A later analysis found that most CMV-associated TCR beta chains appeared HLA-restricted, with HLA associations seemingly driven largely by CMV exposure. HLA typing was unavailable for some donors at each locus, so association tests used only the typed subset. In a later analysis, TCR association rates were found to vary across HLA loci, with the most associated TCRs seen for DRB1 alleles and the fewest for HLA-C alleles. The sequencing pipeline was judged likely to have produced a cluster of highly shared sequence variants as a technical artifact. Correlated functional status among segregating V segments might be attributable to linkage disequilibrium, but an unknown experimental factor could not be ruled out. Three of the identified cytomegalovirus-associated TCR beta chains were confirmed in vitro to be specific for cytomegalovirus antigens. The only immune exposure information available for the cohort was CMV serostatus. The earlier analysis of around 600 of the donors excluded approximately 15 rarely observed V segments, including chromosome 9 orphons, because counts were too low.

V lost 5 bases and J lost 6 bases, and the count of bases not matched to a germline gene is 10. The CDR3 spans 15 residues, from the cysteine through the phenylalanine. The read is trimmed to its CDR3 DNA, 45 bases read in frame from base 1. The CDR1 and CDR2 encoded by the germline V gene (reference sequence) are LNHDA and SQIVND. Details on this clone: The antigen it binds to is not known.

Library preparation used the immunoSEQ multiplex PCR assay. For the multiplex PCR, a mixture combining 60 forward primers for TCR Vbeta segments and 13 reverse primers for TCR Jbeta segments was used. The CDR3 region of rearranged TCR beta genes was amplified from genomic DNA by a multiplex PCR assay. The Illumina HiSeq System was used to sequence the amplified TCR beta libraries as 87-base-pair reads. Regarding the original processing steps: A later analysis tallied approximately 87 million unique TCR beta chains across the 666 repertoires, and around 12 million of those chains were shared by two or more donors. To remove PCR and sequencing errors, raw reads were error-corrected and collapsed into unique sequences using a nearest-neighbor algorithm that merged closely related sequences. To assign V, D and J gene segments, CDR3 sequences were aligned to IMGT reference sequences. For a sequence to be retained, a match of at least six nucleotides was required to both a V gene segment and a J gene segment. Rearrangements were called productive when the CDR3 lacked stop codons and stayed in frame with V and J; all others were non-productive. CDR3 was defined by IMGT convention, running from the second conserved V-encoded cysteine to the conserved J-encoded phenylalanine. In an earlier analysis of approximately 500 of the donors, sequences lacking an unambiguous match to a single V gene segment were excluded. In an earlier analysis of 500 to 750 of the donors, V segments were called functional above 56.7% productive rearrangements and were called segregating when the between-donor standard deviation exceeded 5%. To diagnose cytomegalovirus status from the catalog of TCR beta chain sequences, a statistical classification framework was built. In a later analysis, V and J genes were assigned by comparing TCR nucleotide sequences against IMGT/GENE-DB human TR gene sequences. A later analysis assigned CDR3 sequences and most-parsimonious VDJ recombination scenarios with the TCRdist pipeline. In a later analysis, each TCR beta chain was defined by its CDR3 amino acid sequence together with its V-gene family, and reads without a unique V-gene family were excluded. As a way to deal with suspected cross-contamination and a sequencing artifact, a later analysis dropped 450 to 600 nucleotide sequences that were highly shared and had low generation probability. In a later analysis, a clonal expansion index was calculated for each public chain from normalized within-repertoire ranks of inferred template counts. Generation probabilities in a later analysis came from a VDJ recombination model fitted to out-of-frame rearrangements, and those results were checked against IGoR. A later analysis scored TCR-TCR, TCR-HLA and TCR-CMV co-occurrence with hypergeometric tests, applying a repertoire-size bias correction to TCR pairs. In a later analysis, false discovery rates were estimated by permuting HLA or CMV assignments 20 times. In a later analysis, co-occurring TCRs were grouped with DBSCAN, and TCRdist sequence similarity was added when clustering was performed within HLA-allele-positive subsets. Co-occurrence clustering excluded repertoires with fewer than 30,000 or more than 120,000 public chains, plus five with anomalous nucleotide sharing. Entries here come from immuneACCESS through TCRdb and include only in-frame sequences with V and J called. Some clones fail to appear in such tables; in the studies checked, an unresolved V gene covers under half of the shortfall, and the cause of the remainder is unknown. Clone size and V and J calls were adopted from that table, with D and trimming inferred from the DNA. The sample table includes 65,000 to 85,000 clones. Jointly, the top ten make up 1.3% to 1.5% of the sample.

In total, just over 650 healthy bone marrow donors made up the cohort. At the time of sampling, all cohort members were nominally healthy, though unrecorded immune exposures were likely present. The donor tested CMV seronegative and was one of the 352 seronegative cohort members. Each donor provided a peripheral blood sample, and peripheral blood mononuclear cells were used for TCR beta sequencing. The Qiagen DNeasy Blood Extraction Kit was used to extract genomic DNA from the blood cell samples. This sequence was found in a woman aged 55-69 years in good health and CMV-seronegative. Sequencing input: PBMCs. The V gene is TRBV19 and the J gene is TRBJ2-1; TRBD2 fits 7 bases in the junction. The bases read TGTGCCAGTAGTCCCGGGGGGTCTATTCTCAATGAGCAGTTCTTC. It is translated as CASSPGGSILNEQFF.